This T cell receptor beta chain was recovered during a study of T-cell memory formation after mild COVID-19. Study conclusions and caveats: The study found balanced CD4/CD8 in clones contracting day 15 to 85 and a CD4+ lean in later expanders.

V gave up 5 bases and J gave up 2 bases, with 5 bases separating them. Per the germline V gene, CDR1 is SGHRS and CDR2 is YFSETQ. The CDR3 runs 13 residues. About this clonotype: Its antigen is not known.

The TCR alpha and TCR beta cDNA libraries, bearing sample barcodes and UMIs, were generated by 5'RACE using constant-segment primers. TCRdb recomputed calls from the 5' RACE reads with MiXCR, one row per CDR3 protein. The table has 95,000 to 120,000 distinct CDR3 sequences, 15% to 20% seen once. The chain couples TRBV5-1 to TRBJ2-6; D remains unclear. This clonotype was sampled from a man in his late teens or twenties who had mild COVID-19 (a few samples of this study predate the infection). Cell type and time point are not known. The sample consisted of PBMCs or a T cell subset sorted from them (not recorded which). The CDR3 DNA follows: TGCGCCAGCAGGGTACCTGGGGCCAACGTCCTGACTTTC. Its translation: CASRVPGANVLTF.